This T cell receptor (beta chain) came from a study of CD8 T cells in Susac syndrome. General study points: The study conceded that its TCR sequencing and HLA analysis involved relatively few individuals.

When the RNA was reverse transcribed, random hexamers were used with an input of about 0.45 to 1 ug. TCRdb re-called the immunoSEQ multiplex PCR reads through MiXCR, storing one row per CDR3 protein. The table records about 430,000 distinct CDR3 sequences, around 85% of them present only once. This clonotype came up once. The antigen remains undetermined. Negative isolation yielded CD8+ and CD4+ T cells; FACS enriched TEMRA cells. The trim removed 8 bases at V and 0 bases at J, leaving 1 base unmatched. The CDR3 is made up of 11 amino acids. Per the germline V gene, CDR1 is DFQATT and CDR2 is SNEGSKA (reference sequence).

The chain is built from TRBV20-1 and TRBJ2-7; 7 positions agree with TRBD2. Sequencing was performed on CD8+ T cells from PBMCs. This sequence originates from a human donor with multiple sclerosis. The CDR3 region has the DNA TGCAGTAGCGGGGACTCCTACGAGCAGTACTTC. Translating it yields CSSGDSYEQYF.